The clone carrying this T cell receptor (beta chain) was seen only once. Profiling relied on immunoSEQ multiplex PCR, and the TCRdb table lists in-frame clones only, not all of them. The data show roughly 120,000 clones, 85% to 95% seen once. The length of the CDR3 is 14 residues. CDR1 is SGHKS and CDR2 is YYEKEE in the germline V gene (reference sequence). Trimming cost V 6 bases and J 5 bases, with 18 bases left between them. This sample is drawn from a study of T cell responses to AZD1222 COVID-19 vaccine. The TCR sequence derives from an adult in good health. The input for sequencing was peripheral blood, taken on day 0 of AZD1222 vaccination. The chain recombines TRBV5-5 with TRBJ2-7, with D perhaps assigned TRBD1 or TRBD2 (6 bases each). As DNA, the CDR3 is TGTGCCAGCAACCGGTTTGGGGGGCCCCACGAGCAGTACTTC. Amino acids: CASNRFGGPHEQYF.